This T cell receptor beta chain was found in a study of T-cell reconstitution after alpha-beta-depleted transplantation in children. This clonotype has ten or more counts. The antigen is unknown. Study-level findings and limits: Day-60 TCRbeta diversity that was high in some patients was derived from surviving recipient T cells and thymic progenitors. Alpha-beta T cells present about two months after transplant were reported to originate from several hundred expanded graft clones. Counts and diversity of T cells one year after transplant came mostly from newly produced T cells.

The germline V gene has CDR1 DFQATT and CDR2 SNEGSKA (reference sequence). Trimming took off 0 bases at V and 2 bases at J, with 8 bases between the two ends. The CDR3 loop spans 14 amino acids. Unique molecular identifiers were used to barcode this TCRbeta library. TCRdb used MiXCR to reprocess the PCR reads, holding one entry per CDR3 protein. This sample yields hundreds of thousands of distinct CDR3 sequences, of which about 12% are seen a single time; around 0.76% belongs to the top ten. This TCR was recovered from a girl aged 2 to 9 with congenital amegakaryocytic thrombocytopenia, due to receive a stem cell transplant. The sample here was PBMCs, taken before TCRalphabeta/CD19-depleted stem cell transplant. V gene TRBV20-1 combines with J gene TRBJ1-5, with a tentative D call TRBD1 (5 bases). The CDR3 bases are TGCAGTGCTAGAGACCAGGGAGGCAATCAGCCCCAGCATTTT. It is translated as CSARDQGGNQPQHF.